The clone carrying this T cell receptor beta chain appeared a single time. The antigen remains unidentified. Germline-derived CDR1 and CDR2 are SEHNR and FQNEAQ (reference sequence). This CDR3 is 17 amino acids long. V was clipped by 3 bases and J by 0 bases, with 15 bases between them. The record originates from a study of Ad26.COV2.S vaccination and SARS-CoV-2 variants. For the study at large: Ad26.COV2.S shots went into the muscle once or twice, 56 days apart.

The protocol was immunoSEQ multiplex PCR, while the TCRdb copy is restricted to in-frame clones and leaves out a portion. The sample shows a few hundred thousand clones, around 88% of them seen only once. This sample's treatment: about 20 received Ad26.COV2.S at low or high dose, single or two shots; about 5 received placebo; per-sample allocation not given. The study sampled participants on day 63 after the first vaccine or placebo injection. Study results and caveats: Participants given vaccine showed non-spike TCR breadth similar to that of placebo recipients. After vaccination, substantial breadth of spike-specific CD8+ and CD4+ responses was reported.

The rearrangement uses TRBV7-9 and TRBJ1-5; D is ambiguous. Here the sequenced sample was peripheral blood, taken in a trial of Ad26.COV2.S vaccine versus placebo. The sequence derives from a person between 18 and 65 years old who received the Ad26.COV2.S COVID-19 vaccine or a placebo. The CDR3 here is CASSFSPGPYSNQPQHF. CDR3 nucleotide sequence: TGTGCCAGCAGCTTCTCCCCGGGTCCTTATAGCAATCAGCCCCAGCATTTT.